This record concerns one TCR beta chain sequence. Germline V gene lookup returns CDR1 LNHDA and CDR2 SQIVND (reference sequence). V was clipped by 7 bases and J by 4 bases; unmatched bases: 7. The CDR3 is 15 amino acids. This entry comes from a study of blood T cell repertoires in COVID-19. Sequencing used immunoSEQ multiplex PCR; TCRdb keeps in-frame clones, though not all of them. This table has roughly 150,000 clones, about 80% appearing once. The TCR comes from an older man with active or convalescent COVID-19. The material sequenced was peripheral blood. V usage is TRBV19 and J usage is TRBJ1-6, with TRBD1 matching 7 bases. The CDR3 spells CASTPDRAYNSPLHF. The CDR3 nucleotides read TGTGCCAGTACTCCCGACAGGGCGTATAATTCACCCCTCCACTTT.